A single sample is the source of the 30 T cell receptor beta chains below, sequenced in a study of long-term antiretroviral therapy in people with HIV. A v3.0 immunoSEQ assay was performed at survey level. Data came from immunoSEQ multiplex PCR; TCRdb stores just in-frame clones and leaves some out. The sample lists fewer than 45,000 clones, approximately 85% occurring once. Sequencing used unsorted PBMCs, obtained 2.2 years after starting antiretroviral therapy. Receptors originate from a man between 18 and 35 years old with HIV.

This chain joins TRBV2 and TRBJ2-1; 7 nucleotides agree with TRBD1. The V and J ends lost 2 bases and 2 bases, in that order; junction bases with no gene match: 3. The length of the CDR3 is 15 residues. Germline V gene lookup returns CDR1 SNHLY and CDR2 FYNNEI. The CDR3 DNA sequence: TGTGCCAGCAGTGAATTTGGGACAGCCTACAATGAGCAGTTCTTC. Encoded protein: CASSEFGTAYNEQFF. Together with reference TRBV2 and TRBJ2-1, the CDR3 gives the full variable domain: EPEVTQTPSHQVTQMGQEVILRCVPISNHLYFYWYRQILGQKVEFLVSFYNNEISEKSEIFDDQFSVERPDGSNFTLKIRSTKLEDSAMYFCASSEFGTAYNEQFFGPGTRLTVL.

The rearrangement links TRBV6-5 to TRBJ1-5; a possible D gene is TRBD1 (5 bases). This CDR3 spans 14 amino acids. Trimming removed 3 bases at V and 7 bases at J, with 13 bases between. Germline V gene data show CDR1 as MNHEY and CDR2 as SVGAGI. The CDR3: CASSYNLRGQPQHF. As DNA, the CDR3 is TGTGCCAGCAGTTATAACCTACGGGGCCAGCCCCAGCATTTT.

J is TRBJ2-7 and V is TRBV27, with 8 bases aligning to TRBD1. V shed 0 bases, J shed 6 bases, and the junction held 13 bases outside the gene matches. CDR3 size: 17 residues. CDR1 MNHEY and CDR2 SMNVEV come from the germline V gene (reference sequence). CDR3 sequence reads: CASSLSSTGTGPLEQYF. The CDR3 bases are TGTGCCAGCAGTTTATCGTCCACCGGGACAGGTCCTCTCGAGCAGTACTTC.

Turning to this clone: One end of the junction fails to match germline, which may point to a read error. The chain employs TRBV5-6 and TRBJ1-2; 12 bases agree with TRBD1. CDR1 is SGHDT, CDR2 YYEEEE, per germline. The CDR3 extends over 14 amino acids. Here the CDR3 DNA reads TGTGCCAGCAGGTTGGGACAGGGGGCCGGTGGCTACACCTTC. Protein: CASRLGQGAGGYTF.

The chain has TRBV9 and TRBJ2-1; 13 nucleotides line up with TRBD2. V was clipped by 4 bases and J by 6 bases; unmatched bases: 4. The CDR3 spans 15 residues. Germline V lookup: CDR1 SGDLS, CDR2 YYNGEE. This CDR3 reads CASSTSGRGVNEQFF. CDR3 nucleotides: TGTGCCAGCAGCACTAGCGGGAGGGGCGTCAATGAGCAGTTCTTC.

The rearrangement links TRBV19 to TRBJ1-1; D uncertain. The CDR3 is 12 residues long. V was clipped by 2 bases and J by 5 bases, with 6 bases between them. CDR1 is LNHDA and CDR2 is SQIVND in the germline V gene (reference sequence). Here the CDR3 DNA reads TGTGCCAGTAGTATAACTTGGACTGAAGCTTTCTTT. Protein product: CASSITWTEAFF. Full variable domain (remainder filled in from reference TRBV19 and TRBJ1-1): DGGITQSPKYLFRKEGQNVTLSCEQNLNHDAMYWYRQDPGQGLRLIYYSQIVNDFQKGDIAEGYSVSREKKESFPLTVTSAQKNPTAFYLCASSITWTEAFFGQGTRLTVV.

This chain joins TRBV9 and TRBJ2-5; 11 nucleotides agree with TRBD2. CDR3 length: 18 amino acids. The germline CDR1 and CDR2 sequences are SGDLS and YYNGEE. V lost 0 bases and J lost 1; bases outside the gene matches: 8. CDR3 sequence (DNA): TGTGCCAGCAGCGTAGACCCCTTAGCGGGAGGGCCCCAAGAGACCCAGTACTTC. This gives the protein CASSVDPLAGGPQETQYF.

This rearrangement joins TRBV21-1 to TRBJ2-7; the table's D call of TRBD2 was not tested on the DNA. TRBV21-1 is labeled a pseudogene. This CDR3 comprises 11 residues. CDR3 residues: CASSKRNEQYF. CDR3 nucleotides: TGTGCCAGCAGTAAGCGCAACGAGCAGTACTTC.

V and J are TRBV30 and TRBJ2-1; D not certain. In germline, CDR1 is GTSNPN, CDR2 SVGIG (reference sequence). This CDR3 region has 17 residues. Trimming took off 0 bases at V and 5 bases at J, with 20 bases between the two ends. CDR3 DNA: TGTGCCTGGAGTGTAAGACTCAGGAGTACGCTGGACAATGAGCAGTTCTTC. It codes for CAWSVRLRSTLDNEQFF. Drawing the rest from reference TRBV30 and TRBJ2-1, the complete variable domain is SQTIHQWPATLVQPVGSPLSLECTVEGTSNPNLYWYRQAAGRGLQLLFYSVGIGQISSEVPQNLSASRPQDRQFILSSKKLLLSDSGFYLCAWSVRLRSTLDNEQFFGPGTRLTVL.

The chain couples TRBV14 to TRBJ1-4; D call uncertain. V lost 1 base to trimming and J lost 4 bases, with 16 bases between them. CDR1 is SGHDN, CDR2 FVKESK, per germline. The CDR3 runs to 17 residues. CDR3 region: CASSQVRYSGYNEKLFF. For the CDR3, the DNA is TGTGCCAGCAGCCAAGTACGATACAGCGGTTATAATGAAAAACTGTTTTTT.

CDR3 loop: CASSEAARAGKYEQYF. The CDR3 nucleotides are TGTGCCAGCAGTGAAGCTGCGCGCGCAGGGAAGTACGAGCAGTACTTC. The chain has TRBV6-1 and TRBJ2-7, with D perhaps matching TRBD1 (5 bases). CDR3 length equals 16 residues. Trimming stripped 0 bases from V and 4 bases from J, with 16 bases between. Germline loops: CDR1 MNHNS, CDR2 SASEGT.

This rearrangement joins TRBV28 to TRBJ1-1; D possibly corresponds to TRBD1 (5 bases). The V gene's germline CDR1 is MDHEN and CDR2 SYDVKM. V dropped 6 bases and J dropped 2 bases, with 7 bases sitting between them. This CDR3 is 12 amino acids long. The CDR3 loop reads CASSDRNTEAFF. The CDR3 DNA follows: TGTGCCAGCAGCGACAGAAACACTGAAGCTTTCTTT.

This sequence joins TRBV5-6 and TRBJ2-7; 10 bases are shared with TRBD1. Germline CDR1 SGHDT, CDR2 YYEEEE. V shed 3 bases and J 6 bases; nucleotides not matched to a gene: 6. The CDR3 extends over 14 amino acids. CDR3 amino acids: CASSYGQGGGEQYF. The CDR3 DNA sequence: TGTGCCAGCAGCTATGGACAGGGGGGAGGCGAGCAGTACTTC.

CDR3 sequence (DNA): TGTGCCAGCAGCATTCTAATCCAGGACGAGCAGTACTTC. Translation gives CASSILIQDEQYF. The chain recombines TRBV9 with TRBJ2-7; no clear D gene. CDR1 and CDR2 (germline): SGDLS, YYNGEE. The V end lost 4 bases, the J end lost 5 bases, and 13 bases lay between the germline ends. CDR3 length: 13 amino acids.

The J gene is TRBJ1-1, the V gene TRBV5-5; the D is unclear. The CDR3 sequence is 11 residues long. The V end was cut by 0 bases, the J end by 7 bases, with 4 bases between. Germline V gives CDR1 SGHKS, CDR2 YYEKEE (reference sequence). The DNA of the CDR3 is TGTGCCAGCAGCTTGGACGGTGAAGCTTTCTTT. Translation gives CASSLDGEAFF.

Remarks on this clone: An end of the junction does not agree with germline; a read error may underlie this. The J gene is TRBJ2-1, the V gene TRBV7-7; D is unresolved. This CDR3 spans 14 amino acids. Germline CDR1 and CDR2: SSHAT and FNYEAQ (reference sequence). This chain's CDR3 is CASSPTPPGGEQFF. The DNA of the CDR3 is TGTGCTAGCAGCCCAACCCCTCCGGGCGGCGAGCAGTTCTTC.

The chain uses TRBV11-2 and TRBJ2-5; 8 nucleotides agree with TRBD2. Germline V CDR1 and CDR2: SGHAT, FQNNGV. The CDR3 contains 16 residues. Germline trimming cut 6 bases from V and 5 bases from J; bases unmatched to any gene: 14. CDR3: CASRNPTSGRSETQYF. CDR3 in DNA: TGTGCCAGCAGAAACCCCACTAGCGGTCGTTCGGAGACCCAGTACTTC.

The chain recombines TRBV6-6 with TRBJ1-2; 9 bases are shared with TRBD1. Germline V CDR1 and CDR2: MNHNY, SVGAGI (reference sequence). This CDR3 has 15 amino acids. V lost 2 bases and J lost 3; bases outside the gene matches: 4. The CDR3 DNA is TGTGCCAGCAGTTACGTGACAGGGGGGGACTATGGCTACACCTTC. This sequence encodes CASSYVTGGDYGYTF.

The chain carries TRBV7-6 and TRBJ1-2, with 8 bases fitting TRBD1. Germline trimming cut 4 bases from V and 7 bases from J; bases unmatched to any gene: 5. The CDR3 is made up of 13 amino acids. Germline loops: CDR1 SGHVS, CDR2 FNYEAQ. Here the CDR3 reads CASSSDRAFGYTF. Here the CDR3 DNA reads TGTGCCAGCAGCTCGGACAGGGCTTTTGGCTACACCTTC. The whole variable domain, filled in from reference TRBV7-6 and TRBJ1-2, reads GAGVSQSPRYKVTKRGQDVALRCDPISGHVSLYWYRQALGQGPEFLTYFNYEAQQDKSGLPNDRFSAERPEGSISTLTIQRTEQRDSAMYRCASSSDRAFGYTFGSGTRLTVV.

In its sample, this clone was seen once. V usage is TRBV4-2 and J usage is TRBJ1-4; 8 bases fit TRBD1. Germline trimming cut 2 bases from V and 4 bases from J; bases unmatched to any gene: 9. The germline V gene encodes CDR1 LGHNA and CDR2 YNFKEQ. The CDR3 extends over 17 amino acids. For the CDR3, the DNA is TGTGCCAGCAGCCAATCGGGCCCGGGACAGGTTAATGAAAAACTGTTTTTT. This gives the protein CASSQSGPGQVNEKLFF.

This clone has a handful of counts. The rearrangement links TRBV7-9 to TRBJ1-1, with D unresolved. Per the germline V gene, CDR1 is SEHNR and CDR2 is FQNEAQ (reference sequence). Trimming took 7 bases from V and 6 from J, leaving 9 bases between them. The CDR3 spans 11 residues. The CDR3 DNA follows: TGTGCCAGCACCTCCGTCGCTGAAGCTTTCTTT. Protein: CASTSVAEAFF.

CDR3 DNA sequence: TGTGCCAGTAGTGCCCGGACAGGGGGCGAGGAGACCCAGTACTTC. Amino acid sequence: CASSARTGGEETQYF. V gene TRBV19 combines with J gene TRBJ2-5; 11 positions match TRBD1. The CDR3 has 15 amino acids. Germline lookup yields CDR1 LNHDA and CDR2 SQIVND (reference sequence). V dropped 5 bases and J dropped 5; count of bases not matched to a gene: 7.

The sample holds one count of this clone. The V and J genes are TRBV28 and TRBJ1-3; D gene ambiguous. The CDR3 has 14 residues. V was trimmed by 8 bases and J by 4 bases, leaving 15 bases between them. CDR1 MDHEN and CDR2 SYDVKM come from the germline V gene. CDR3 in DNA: TGTGCCAGCGGCCAGCCCAAACGGGGAAACACCATATATTTT. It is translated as CASGQPKRGNTIYF.

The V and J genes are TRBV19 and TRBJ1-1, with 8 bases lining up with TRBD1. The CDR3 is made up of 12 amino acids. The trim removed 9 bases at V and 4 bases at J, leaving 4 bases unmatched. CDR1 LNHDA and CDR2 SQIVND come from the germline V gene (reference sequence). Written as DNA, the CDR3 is TGTGCCAGACGACAGGGGAGCACTGAAGCTTTCTTT. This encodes CARRQGSTEAFF.

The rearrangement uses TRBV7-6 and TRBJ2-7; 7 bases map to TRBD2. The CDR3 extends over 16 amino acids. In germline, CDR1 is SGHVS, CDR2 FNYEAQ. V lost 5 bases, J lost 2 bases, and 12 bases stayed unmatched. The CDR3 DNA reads TGTGCCAGCAGCGACGTGACGGGAGGTGGGACCTACGAGCAGTACTTC. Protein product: CASSDVTGGGTYEQYF.

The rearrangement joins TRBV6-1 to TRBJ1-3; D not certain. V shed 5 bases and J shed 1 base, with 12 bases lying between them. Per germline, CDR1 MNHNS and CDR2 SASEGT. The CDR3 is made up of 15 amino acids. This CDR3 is CASSPAWVSGNTIYF. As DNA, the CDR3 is TGTGCCAGCAGTCCGGCGTGGGTATCTGGAAACACCATATATTTT.

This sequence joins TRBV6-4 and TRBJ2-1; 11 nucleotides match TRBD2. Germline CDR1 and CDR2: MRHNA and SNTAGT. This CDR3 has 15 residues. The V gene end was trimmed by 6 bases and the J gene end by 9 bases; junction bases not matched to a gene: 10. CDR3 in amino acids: CASRYLAGGSSEQFF. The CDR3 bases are TGTGCCAGCAGGTATCTAGCGGGGGGTTCGAGTGAGCAGTTCTTC.

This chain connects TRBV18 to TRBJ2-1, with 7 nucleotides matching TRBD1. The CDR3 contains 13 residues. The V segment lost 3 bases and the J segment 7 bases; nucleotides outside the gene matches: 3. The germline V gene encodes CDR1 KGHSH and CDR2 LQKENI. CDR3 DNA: TGTGCCAGCTCACCGATGGGACAGAATGAGCAGTTCTTC. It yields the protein CASSPMGQNEQFF. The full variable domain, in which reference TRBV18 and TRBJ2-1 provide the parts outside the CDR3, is NAGVMQNPRHLVRRRGQEARLRCSPMKGHSHVYWYRQLPEEGLKFMVYLQKENIIDESGMPKERFSAEFPKEGPSILRIQQVVRGDSAAYFCASSPMGQNEQFFGPGTRLTVL.

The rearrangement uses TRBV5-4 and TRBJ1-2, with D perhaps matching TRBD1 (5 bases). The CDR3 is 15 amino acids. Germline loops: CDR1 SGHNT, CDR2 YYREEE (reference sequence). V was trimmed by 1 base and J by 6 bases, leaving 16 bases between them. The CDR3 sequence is CASSLPTLDIHGYTF. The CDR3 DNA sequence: TGTGCCAGCAGCTTGCCGACCTTGGACATCCATGGCTACACCTTC.

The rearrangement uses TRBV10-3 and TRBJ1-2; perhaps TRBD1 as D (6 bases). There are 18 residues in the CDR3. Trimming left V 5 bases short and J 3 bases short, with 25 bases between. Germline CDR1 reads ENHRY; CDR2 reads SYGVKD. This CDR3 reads CAISRGTGRSDIDYGYTF. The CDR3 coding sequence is TGTGCCATCAGTAGGGGCACAGGGCGGTCGGACATCGACTATGGCTACACCTTC.